This T cell receptor beta chain was obtained from a study of CD8+CD57+ T cells in acquired aplastic anemia. At the level of the study: Sorting CD4+ and CD8+ cells gave DNA averaging around 3 ug. Healthy-donor CD4+ cells averaged roughly 9.8 million reads.

This clonotype has ten or more counts. The CDR3 sequence is 16 residues long. Germline trimming cut 2 bases from V and 5 bases from J; bases unmatched to any gene: 8. The V gene's germline CDR1 is MGHRA and CDR2 YSYEKL. The template used for profiling TCR beta VDJ and CDR3 was genomic DNA. TCRdb recomputed calls from the reads with MiXCR, one row per CDR3 protein. The sample includes some 200,000 distinct CDR3 sequences, around 60% of them seen just once. The source of this sequence is a human donor in good health. The V and J genes are TRBV4-1 and TRBJ2-2; 7 positions match TRBD2. The sequenced sample consisted of sorted CD4+, CD8+, or CD8+CD57+ T cells (not recorded which) from PBMCs. The CDR3 loop is CASSQFLAGETGELFF. As DNA, the CDR3 is TGCGCCAGCAGCCAATTTTTAGCGGGCGAAACCGGGGAGCTGTTTTTT.